One sample yielded the 26 T cell receptor beta chains listed below, sequenced in a study of blood T cell repertoires in COVID-19. The assay was immunoSEQ multiplex PCR, and TCRdb's table has in-frame clones only and misses some. Of roughly 200,000 clones listed, approximately 81% are singletons. Sequenced: peripheral blood. These receptors originate from a person aged 65-85 years with COVID-19, enrolled during active disease.

The V call is TRBV24-1, the J call TRBJ1-2; D unresolved. The V end was cut by 2 bases, the J end by 4 bases, with 13 bases between. CDR3 length: 15 amino acids. CDR1 is KGHDR and CDR2 is SFDVKD in the germline V gene. The CDR3 DNA sequence: TGTGCCACCAGTGATTCATCTAGGCAACTCTATGGCTACACCTTC. Translating it yields CATSDSSRQLYGYTF.

For the CDR3, the DNA is TGTGCCAGTAGTGCAGGACAGGGGTCGGGCAATCAGCCCCAGCATTTT. It yields the protein CASSAGQGSGNQPQHF. The rearrangement joins TRBV19 to TRBJ1-5, with 9 bases lining up with TRBD1. The CDR3 extends over 16 amino acids. The V and J ends lost 5 bases and 2 bases, in that order; junction bases with no gene match: 7. In germline, CDR1 is LNHDA, CDR2 SQIVND (reference sequence).

The table lists this clone with a count of one. The chain has TRBV19 and TRBJ1-5; D might be TRBD1 (5 bases). V was cut by 5 bases and J by 4 bases, with 18 bases left in between. The germline CDR1 and CDR2 sequences are LNHDA and SQIVND (reference sequence). The CDR3 runs 16 residues. The CDR3 DNA sequence: TGTGCCAGTAGTCCCCTCCGACAGACCGAAAATCAGCCCCAGCATTTT. Its protein product is CASSPLRQTENQPQHF.

The V and J genes are TRBV2 and TRBJ1-4; D uncertain. The ends were cut back, 8 bases at V and 7 bases at J, with 14 bases in the middle. This CDR3 spans 13 amino acids. The germline V gene encodes CDR1 SNHLY and CDR2 FYNNEI. CDR3 sequence: CASGMAPPEKLFF. The CDR3 DNA sequence: TGTGCCAGCGGTATGGCACCCCCTGAAAAACTGTTTTTT.

The chain employs TRBV6-5 and TRBJ1-1, with 7 bases that match TRBD1. Germline lookup yields CDR1 MNHEY and CDR2 SVGAGI. The V gene end was trimmed by 5 bases and the J gene end by 1 base; junction bases not matched to a gene: 4. CDR3 size: 14 residues. This CDR3 reads CASSQDRSNTEAFF. For the CDR3, the DNA is TGTGCCAGCAGTCAGGACAGGTCGAACACTGAAGCTTTCTTT.

The chain carries TRBV5-1 and TRBJ1-2; 8 bases match TRBD1. V lost 0 bases to trimming and J lost 4 bases; unmatched junction nucleotides: 5. Germline lookup yields CDR1 SGHRS and CDR2 YFSETQ. This CDR3 comprises 15 residues. CDR3 sequence reads: CASSLEDRGAYGYTF. The CDR3 DNA reads TGCGCCAGCAGCTTGGAAGACAGGGGTGCCTATGGCTACACCTTC.

CDR3 in amino acids: CASSQDRFQYF. Written as DNA, the CDR3 is TGCGCCAGCAGCCAGGACAGATTTCAGTACTTC. The chain links TRBV4-1 to TRBJ2-4; possibly TRBD1 for D (6 bases). V was pared by 3 bases and J by 11 bases, with 8 bases between. The CDR3 is made up of 11 amino acids. Germline V gene data show CDR1 as MGHRA and CDR2 as YSYEKL.

The chain has TRBV5-4 and TRBJ1-1; D is perhaps TRBD1 (6 bases). The CDR3 contains 15 residues. CDR1 SGHNT and CDR2 YYREEE come from the germline V gene (reference sequence). The germline V and J ends were trimmed by 0 bases and 0 bases, with 9 bases remaining between them. CDR3 nucleotides: TGTGCCAGCAGCTTGGGAGGGGGACTGAACACTGAAGCTTTCTTT. Translation: CASSLGGGLNTEAFF. Full variable domain (rest looked up from reference TRBV5-4 and TRBJ1-1): ETGVTQSPTHLIKTRGQQVTLRCSSQSGHNTVSWYQQALGQGPQFIFQYYREEENGRGNFPPRFSGLQFPNYSSELNVNALELDDSALYLCASSLGGGLNTEAFFGQGTRLTVV.

This sequence joins TRBV7-2 and TRBJ1-1; 7 bases are shared with TRBD1. This CDR3 is 13 amino acids long. V lost 8 bases to trimming and J lost 1 base; unmatched junction nucleotides: 4. The germline V gene encodes CDR1 SGHTA and CDR2 FQGNSA. The CDR3 DNA reads TGTGCCAGCCGACAGGGATCGAACACTGAAGCTTTCTTT. This encodes CASRQGSNTEAFF.

The chain couples TRBV10-2 to TRBJ1-2; D is uncertain. Between the trimmed V and J ends, which lost 6 bases and 0 bases, there was a span of 11 bases. CDR1 is WSHSY and CDR2 is SAAADI in the germline V gene. The CDR3 is made up of 14 amino acids. Here the CDR3 DNA reads TGCGCCAGCAGAGAGGACGGAGCTAACTATGGCTACACCTTC. It codes for CASREDGANYGYTF.

This clone was seen more than once but under ten times. The chain has TRBV9 and TRBJ1-2, with 10 bases lining up with TRBD1. The CDR3 sequence is 15 residues long. CDR1 and CDR2 (germline): SGDLS, YYNGEE. With V trimmed by 1 base and J by 7 bases, 7 bases remained unmatched. CDR3: CASSVFDRGPRGYTF. CDR3 sequence (DNA): TGTGCCAGCAGCGTATTCGACAGGGGGCCTCGTGGCTACACCTTC.

The chain links TRBV6-1 to TRBJ2-2, with 10 bases matching TRBD2. CDR1 is MNHNS, CDR2 SASEGT, per germline. The CDR3 runs to 16 residues. J was trimmed by 7 bases and V by 2 bases; bases with no gene match: 7. The CDR3 sequence: CASSEKAGGPVGELFF. CDR3 DNA: TGTGCCAGCAGTGAAAAAGCGGGGGGGCCCGTCGGGGAGCTGTTTTTT.

CDR3 DNA: TGTGCCACCAGTGAGGCCATGGGACTAGCGGAAGAGACCCAGTACTTC. Its translation is CATSEAMGLAEETQYF. The chain employs TRBV24-1 and TRBJ2-5; 11 bases agree with TRBD2. Per the germline V gene, CDR1 is KGHDR and CDR2 is SFDVKD. The CDR3 has 16 amino acids. Trimming took 4 bases from V and 3 from J; bases not matched to a gene: 6.

The chain couples TRBV28 to TRBJ2-7; the D is unclear. Germline CDR1 and CDR2: MDHEN and SYDVKM. The CDR3 totals 16 residues. The V and J ends lost 2 bases and 2 bases respectively, with 16 bases between them. CDR3: CASSLVPLLVTYEQYF. The CDR3 nucleotides are TGTGCCAGCAGTTTAGTCCCCCTATTGGTGACCTACGAGCAGTACTTC.

V and J are TRBV30 and TRBJ2-2, with D possibly matching TRBD1 (6 bases). V lost 8 bases and J 0 bases, leaving 10 bases between the germline ends. CDR1 is GTSNPN and CDR2 is SVGIG in the germline V gene (reference sequence). The length of the CDR3 is 13 residues. The CDR3 is CAGAGANTGELFF. The CDR3 DNA follows: TGTGCCGGGGCAGGGGCGAACACCGGGGAGCTGTTTTTT.

The chain combines TRBV7-8 with TRBJ2-5; 12 nucleotides align to TRBD1. The CDR3 is made up of 14 amino acids. With V trimmed by 4 bases and J by 5 bases, 2 bases remained unmatched. Germline loops: CDR1 SGHVS, CDR2 FQNEAQ. Written as DNA, the CDR3 is TGTGCCAGCAGCTGGGACAGGGGGCTTGAGACCCAGTACTTC. Translation gives CASSWDRGLETQYF.

The V and J genes are TRBV30 and TRBJ1-6; the match to TRBD1 covers 7 bases. The V gene's germline CDR1 is GTSNPN and CDR2 SVGIG (reference sequence). The CDR3 runs to 14 residues. Trimming at V came to 3 bases and at J to 10 bases, leaving 9 bases not matched to a gene. CDR3 in amino acids: CAWRLGQAGSPLHF. The CDR3 coding sequence is TGTGCCTGGAGACTAGGACAGGCCGGGTCACCCCTCCACTTT.

The rearrangement links TRBV30 to TRBJ1-1; the D gene is possibly TRBD1 (6 bases). Per the germline V gene, CDR1 is GTSNPN and CDR2 is SVGIG (reference sequence). The V and J ends lost 3 bases and 3 bases respectively, with 11 bases between them. This CDR3 spans 13 amino acids. As DNA, the CDR3 is TGTGCCTGGAGCCTAGGACAGTACACTGAAGCTTTCTTT. The encoded protein is CAWSLGQYTEAFF.

The chain combines TRBV3-1 (or the pseudogene TRBV3-2) with TRBJ1-2; D is possibly TRBD1 (6 bases). Trimming cost V 4 bases and J 8 bases, with 14 bases left between them. Germline loops: CDR1 LGHDT, CDR2 YNNKEL (reference sequence). CDR3 length equals 13 residues. The CDR3 here is CASSPPGRGGYTF. The CDR3 DNA is TGTGCCAGCAGCCCACCCGGGAGGGGGGGCTACACCTTC.

This chain connects TRBV7-3 to TRBJ2-1, with 10 nucleotides matching TRBD1. The CDR3 is made up of 15 amino acids. Losses at the gene ends were 5 bases for V and 4 bases for J; bases not matched to a gene: 5. Germline V gene data show CDR1 as SGHTA and CDR2 as FQGTGA. CDR3 sequence reads: CASSPRDRGYNEQFF. The CDR3 DNA is TGTGCCAGCAGCCCCCGGGACAGGGGTTACAATGAGCAGTTCTTC.

The chain couples TRBV4-1 to TRBJ2-1, with 7 bases fitting TRBD1. In germline, CDR1 is MGHRA, CDR2 YSYEKL. V dropped 3 bases and J dropped 8; count of bases not matched to a gene: 13. The CDR3 length is 16 residues. CDR3 amino acids: CASSQAYRGTGDEQFF. The CDR3 DNA reads as TGCGCCAGCAGCCAGGCCTACAGGGGAACTGGCGATGAGCAGTTCTTC.

The J gene is TRBJ2-7, the V gene TRBV5-1; 9 nucleotides line up with TRBD1. The CDR3 has 17 residues. The V gene's germline CDR1 is SGHRS and CDR2 YFSETQ. With 0 bases clipped from V and 0 bases from J, the junction kept 7 bases outside the gene matches. The CDR3 nucleotides are TGCGCCAGCAGCTTGGAGATGGTGGGACAGGGCTCCTACGAGCAGTACTTC. As protein: CASSLEMVGQGSYEQYF.

This clone came up a few times. The chain uses TRBV12-3 or TRBV12-4 and TRBJ1-2, with TRBD1 matching 9 bases. Trimming at V came to 6 bases and at J to 8 bases, leaving 7 bases not matched to a gene. The CDR3 has 13 amino acids. The CDR3 region is CASRGTGPRGYTF. The CDR3 nucleotides are TGTGCCAGCAGGGGGACAGGGCCACGGGGCTACACCTTC.

Only one count was recorded for this clone. The chain carries TRBV27 and TRBJ2-7; D gene unclear. V lost 4 bases to trimming and J lost 5 bases, with 9 bases between them. Germline V gives CDR1 MNHEY, CDR2 SMNVEV (reference sequence). The CDR3 is made up of 12 amino acids. This CDR3 is CASSSMSHEQYF. CDR3 bases: TGTGCCAGCAGTTCTATGTCCCACGAGCAGTACTTC.

This clone was seen only a few times. The chain couples TRBV9 to TRBJ1-3; maybe TRBD1 (6 bases). Germline CDR1 reads SGDLS; CDR2 reads YYNGEE. V was trimmed by 4 bases and J by 0 bases, leaving 14 bases between them. The CDR3 has 16 amino acids. CDR3 bases: TGTGCCAGCAGCCTCGGGACATCAGTCTCTGGAAACACCATATATTTT. Its translation: CASSLGTSVSGNTIYF.

The V and J genes are TRBV27 and TRBJ2-2, with 7 bases aligning to TRBD2. CDR3 size: 16 residues. Germline V gene lookup returns CDR1 MNHEY and CDR2 SMNVEV (reference sequence). Trimming took 2 bases from V and 5 from J; bases not matched to a gene: 8. Written as DNA, the CDR3 is TGTGCCAGCAGTTTAACCCGACTAGCTGGTACCGGGGAGCTGTTTTTT. Its protein is CASSLTRLAGTGELFF.